One T cell receptor beta chain is described in this entry. Generated by immunoSEQ multiplex PCR, the TCRdb table keeps only in-frame clones and is missing some. This sample has under 200,000 clones, with around four fifths found just once. This entry belongs to a study of blood T cell repertoires in COVID-19. With V trimmed by 5 bases and J by 5 bases, 14 bases remained unmatched. Germline V gives CDR1 SGHVS, CDR2 FQNEAQ. This CDR3 contains 17 residues. The J gene is TRBJ2-3, the V gene TRBV7-8; TRBD1 matches 9 bases. The sample was peripheral blood. This receptor was obtained from a woman in her seventies with COVID-19, enrolled during active disease. CDR3 sequence: CASSPRGSGQGVDTQYF. Written as DNA, the CDR3 is TGTGCCAGCAGCCCCCGGGGGTCGGGACAGGGCGTAGATACGCAGTATTTT.